The clone carrying this T cell receptor beta chain appeared once. The data derive from a study of blood T cell repertoires in COVID-19. TCRdb's copy holds only in-frame clones and misses some; the assay was immunoSEQ multiplex PCR. This table holds about 420,000 clones, around nine tenths found once. V was pared by 6 bases and J by 2 bases, with 6 bases between. Germline CDR1 reads WNHNN; CDR2 reads SYGVQD (reference sequence). The CDR3 is 12 residues long. The receptor comes from a man aged 18 to 30 with COVID-19, enrolled during active disease. The chain carries TRBV10-1 and TRBJ2-3; no clear D gene. What was sequenced was peripheral blood. CDR3: CASSVNTDTQYF. CDR3 coding DNA: TGCGCCAGCAGCGTTAACACAGATACGCAGTATTTT.